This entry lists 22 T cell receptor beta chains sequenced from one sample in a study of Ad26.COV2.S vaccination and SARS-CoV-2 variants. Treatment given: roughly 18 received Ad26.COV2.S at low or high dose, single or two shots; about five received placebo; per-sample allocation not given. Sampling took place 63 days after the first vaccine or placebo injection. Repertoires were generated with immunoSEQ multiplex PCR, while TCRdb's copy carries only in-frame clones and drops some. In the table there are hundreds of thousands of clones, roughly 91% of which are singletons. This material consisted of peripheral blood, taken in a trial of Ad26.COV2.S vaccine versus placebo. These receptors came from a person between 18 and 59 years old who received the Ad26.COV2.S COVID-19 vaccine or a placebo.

The CDR3 sequence: CASTSGQGYNEQFF. The CDR3 coding sequence is TGTGCCAGCACCTCAGGACAGGGCTACAATGAGCAGTTCTTC. The chain employs TRBV7-2 and TRBJ2-1; 8 bases map to TRBD1. Germline V lookup: CDR1 SGHTA, CDR2 FQGNSA. The ends lost 7 bases at V and 3 bases at J; junction bases unmatched: 5. The CDR3 has 14 amino acids.

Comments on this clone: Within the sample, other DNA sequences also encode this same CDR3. The CDR3 is CASSSGQGVEAFF. CDR3 coding DNA: TGTGCCAGCAGCTCCGGACAGGGGGTGGAAGCTTTCTTT. The chain is built from TRBV9 and TRBJ1-1, with 10 bases aligning to TRBD1. V was clipped by 4 bases and J by 8 bases; unmatched bases: 5. This CDR3 has 13 residues. CDR1 is SGDLS, CDR2 YYNGEE, per germline.

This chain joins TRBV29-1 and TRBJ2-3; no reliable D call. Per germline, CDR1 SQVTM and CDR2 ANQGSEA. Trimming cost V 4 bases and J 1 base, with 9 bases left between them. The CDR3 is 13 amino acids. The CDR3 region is CSVGGAGTDTQYF. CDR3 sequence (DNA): TGCAGCGTTGGAGGAGCAGGCACAGATACGCAGTATTTT.

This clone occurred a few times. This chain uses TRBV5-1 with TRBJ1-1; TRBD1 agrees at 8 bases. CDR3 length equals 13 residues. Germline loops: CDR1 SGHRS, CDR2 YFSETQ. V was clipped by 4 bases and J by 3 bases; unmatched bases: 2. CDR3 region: CASSVQGDTEAFF. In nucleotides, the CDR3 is TGCGCCAGCAGCGTACAGGGGGACACTGAAGCTTTCTTT.

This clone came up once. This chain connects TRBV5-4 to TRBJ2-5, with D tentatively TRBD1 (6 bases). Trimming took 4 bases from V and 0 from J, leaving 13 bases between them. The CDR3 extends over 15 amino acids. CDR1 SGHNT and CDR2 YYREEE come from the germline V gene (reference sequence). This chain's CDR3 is CASSLQGLYQETQYF. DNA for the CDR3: TGTGCCAGCAGCCTTCAGGGGCTTTACCAAGAGACCCAGTACTTC. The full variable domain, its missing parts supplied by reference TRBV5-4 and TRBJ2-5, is ETGVTQSPTHLIKTRGQQVTLRCSSQSGHNTVSWYQQALGQGPQFIFQYYREEENGRGNFPPRFSGLQFPNYSSELNVNALELDDSALYLCASSLQGLYQETQYFGPGTRLLVL.

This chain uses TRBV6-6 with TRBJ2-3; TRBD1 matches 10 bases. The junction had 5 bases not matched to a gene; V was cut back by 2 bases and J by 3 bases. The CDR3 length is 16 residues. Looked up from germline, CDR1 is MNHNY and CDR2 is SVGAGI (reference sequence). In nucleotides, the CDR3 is TGTGCCAGCAGTTACCGACAGGGGGCTCTAACAGATACGCAGTATTTT. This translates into CASSYRQGALTDTQYF.

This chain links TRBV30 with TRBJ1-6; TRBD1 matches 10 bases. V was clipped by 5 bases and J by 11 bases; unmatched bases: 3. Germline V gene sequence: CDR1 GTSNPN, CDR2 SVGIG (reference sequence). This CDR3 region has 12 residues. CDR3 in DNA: TGTGCCTGGGGGACAGGGGTTCCACCCCTCCACTTT. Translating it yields CAWGTGVPPLHF.

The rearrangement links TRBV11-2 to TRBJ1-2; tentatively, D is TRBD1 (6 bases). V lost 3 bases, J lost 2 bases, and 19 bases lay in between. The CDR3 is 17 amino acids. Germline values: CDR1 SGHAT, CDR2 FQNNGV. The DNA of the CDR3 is TGTGCCAGCAGCTTTTTAGGAGGGGGAGGGGCGAACTATGGCTACACCTTC. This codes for CASSFLGGGGANYGYTF. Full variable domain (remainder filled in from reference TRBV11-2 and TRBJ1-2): EAGVAQSPRYKIIEKRQSVAFWCNPISGHATLYWYQQILGQGPKLLIQFQNNGVVDDSQLPKDRFSAERLKGVDSTLKIQPAKLEDSAVYLCASSFLGGGGANYGYTFGSGTRLTVV.

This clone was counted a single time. CDR3 coding DNA: TGTGCCAGCAGCTTAGTAAGGCTCGGGACAGGAAGATTTGGGGAGCTGTTTTTT. Its translation: CASSLVRLGTGRFGELFF. J is TRBJ2-2 and V is TRBV7-8; 8 nucleotides align to TRBD1. Per germline, CDR1 SGHVS and CDR2 FQNEAQ. The length of the CDR3 is 18 residues. V was clipped by 1 base and J by 8 bases; unmatched bases: 15. The full variable domain, in which reference TRBV7-8 and TRBJ2-2 provide the parts outside the CDR3, is GAGVSQSPRYKVAKRGQDVALRCDPISGHVSLFWYQQALGQGPEFLTYFQNEAQLDKSGLPSDRFFAERPEGSVSTLKIQRTQQEDSAVYLCASSLVRLGTGRFGELFFGEGSRLTVL.

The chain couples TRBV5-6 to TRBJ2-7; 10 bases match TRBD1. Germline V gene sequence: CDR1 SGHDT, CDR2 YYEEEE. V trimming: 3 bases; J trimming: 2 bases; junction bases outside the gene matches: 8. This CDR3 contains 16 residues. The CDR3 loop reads CASSSGDGQGAYEQYF. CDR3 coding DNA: TGTGCCAGCAGCTCCGGAGACGGACAGGGGGCCTACGAGCAGTACTTC.

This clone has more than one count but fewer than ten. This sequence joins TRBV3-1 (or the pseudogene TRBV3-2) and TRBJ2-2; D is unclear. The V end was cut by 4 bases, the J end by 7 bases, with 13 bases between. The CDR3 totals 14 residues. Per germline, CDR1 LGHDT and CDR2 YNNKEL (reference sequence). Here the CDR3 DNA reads TGTGCCAGCAGCCGTTGGACGGCTTACGGGGAGCTGTTTTTT. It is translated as CASSRWTAYGELFF.

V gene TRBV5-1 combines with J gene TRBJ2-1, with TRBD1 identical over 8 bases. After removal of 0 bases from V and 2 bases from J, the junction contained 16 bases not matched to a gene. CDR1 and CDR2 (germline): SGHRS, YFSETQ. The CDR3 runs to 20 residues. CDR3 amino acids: CASSLVPSDRDLSPYNEQFF. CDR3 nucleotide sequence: TGCGCCAGCAGCTTGGTCCCTTCGGACAGGGATCTTAGCCCCTACAATGAGCAGTTCTTC.

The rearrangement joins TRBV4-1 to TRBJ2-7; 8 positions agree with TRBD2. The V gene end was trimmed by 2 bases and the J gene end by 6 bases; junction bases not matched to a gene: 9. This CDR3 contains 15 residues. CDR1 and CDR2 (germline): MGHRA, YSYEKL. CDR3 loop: CASSQQRGRAAEQYF. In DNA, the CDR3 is TGCGCCAGCAGCCAACAGCGGGGGAGAGCCGCCGAGCAGTACTTC.

For the CDR3, the DNA is TGTGCCAGCATCGGAAGGACAGGCCGCTACGAGCAGTACTTC. Translating it yields CASIGRTGRYEQYF. The chain carries TRBV2 and TRBJ2-7, with TRBD1 identical over 7 bases. The CDR3 has 14 residues. Trimming at V came to 7 bases and at J to 3 bases, leaving 9 bases not matched to a gene. CDR1 is SNHLY, CDR2 FYNNEI, per germline.

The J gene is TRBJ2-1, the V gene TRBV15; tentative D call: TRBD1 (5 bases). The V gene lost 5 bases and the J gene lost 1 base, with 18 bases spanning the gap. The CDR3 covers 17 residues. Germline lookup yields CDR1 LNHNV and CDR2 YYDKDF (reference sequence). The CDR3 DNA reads TGTGCCACCAGCGGTCAACACAGGTTCCTATCCTACAATGAGCAGTTCTTC. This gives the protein CATSGQHRFLSYNEQFF.

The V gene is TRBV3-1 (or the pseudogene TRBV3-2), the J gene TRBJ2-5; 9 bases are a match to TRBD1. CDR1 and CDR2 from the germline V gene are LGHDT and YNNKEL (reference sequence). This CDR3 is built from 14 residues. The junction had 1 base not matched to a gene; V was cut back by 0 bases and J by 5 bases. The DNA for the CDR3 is TGTGCCAGCAGCCAAGAGACAGGGGGTGAGACCCAGTACTTC. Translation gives CASSQETGGETQYF.

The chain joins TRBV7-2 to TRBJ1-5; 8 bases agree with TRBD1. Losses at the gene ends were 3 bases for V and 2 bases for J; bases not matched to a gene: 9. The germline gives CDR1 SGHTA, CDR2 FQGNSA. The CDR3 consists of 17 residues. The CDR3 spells CASSFERDRNRNQPQHF. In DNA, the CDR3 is TGTGCCAGCAGCTTCGAAAGGGACAGGAACCGCAATCAGCCCCAGCATTTT.

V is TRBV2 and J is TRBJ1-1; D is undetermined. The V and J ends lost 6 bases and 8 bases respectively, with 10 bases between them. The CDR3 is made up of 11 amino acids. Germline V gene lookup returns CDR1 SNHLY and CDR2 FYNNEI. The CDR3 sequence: CASRWRYEAFF. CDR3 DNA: TGTGCCAGCAGGTGGAGATACGAAGCTTTCTTT.

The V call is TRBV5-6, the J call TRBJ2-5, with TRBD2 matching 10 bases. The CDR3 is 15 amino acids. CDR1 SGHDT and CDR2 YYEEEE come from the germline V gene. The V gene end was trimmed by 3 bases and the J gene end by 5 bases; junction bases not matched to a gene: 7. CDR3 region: CASSSLAGAGETQYF. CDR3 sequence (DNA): TGTGCCAGCAGCTCCCTAGCGGGGGCTGGGGAGACCCAGTACTTC.

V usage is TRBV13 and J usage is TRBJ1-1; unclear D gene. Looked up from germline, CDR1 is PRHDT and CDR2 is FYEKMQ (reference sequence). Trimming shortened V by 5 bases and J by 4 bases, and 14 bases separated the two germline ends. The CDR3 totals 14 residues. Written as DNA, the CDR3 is TGTGCCAGCAGCCTCTCGGGCAGAGGCACTGAAGCTTTCTTT. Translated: CASSLSGRGTEAFF.

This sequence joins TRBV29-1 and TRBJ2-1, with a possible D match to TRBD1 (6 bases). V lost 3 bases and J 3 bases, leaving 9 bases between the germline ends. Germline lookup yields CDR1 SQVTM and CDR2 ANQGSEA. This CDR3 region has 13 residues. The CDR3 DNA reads TGCAGCGTTGACGGGACATTCTACAATGAGCAGTTCTTC. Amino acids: CSVDGTFYNEQFF.

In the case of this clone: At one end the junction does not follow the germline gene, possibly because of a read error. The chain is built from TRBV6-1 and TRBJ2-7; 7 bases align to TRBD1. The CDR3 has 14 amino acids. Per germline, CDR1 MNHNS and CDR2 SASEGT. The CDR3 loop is CASNEQGYNYEQYF. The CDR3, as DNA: TGTGCCAGCAATGAACAGGGGTACAACTACGAGCAGTACTTC.